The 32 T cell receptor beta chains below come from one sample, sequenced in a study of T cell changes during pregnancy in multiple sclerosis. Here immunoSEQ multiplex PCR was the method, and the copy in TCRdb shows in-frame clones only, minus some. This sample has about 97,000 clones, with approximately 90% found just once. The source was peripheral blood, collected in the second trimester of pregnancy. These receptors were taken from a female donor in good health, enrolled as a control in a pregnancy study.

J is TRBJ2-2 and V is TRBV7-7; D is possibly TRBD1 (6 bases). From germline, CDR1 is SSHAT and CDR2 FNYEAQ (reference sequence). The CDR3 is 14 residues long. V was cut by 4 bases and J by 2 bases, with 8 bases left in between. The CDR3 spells CASSSQGNTGELFF. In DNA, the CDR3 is TGTGCCAGCAGCTCACAGGGAAACACCGGGGAGCTGTTTTTT.

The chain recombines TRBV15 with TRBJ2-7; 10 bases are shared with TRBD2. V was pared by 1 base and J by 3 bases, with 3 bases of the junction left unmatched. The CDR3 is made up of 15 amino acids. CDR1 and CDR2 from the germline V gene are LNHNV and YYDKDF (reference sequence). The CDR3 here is CATSRALAGNYEQYF. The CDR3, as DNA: TGTGCCACCAGCAGAGCACTAGCGGGAAACTACGAGCAGTACTTC.

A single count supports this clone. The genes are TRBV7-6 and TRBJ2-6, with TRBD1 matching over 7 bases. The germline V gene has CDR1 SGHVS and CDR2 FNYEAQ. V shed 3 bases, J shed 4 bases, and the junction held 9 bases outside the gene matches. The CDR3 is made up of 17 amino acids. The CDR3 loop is CASSLGLTGVGANVLTF. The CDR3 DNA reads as TGTGCCAGCAGCTTGGGATTAACAGGGGTAGGGGCCAACGTCCTGACTTTC.

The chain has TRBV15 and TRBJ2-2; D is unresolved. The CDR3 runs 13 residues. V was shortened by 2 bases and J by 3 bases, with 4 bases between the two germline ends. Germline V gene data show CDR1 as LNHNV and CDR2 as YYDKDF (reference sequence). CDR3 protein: CATSRPDTGELFF. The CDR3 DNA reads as TGTGCCACCAGCAGACCCGACACCGGGGAGCTGTTTTTT.

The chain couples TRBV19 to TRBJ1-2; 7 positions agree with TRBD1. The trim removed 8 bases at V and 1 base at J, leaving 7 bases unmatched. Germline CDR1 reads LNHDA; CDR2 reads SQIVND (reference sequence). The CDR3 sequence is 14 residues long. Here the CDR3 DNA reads TGTGCCAGTCGGACAGGCGATTATAACTATGGCTACACCTTC. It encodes CASRTGDYNYGYTF.

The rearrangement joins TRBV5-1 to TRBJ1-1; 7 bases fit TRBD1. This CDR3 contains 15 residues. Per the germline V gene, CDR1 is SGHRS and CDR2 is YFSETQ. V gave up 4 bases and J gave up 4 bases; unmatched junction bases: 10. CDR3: CASSITGAVGTEAFF. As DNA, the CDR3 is TGCGCCAGCAGCATTACAGGGGCGGTGGGCACTGAAGCTTTCTTT.

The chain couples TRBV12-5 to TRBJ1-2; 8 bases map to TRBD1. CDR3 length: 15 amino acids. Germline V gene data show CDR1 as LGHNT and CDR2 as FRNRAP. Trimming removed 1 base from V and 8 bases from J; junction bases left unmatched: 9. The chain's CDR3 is CASGLGTRGLAGYTF. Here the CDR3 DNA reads TGTGCTAGTGGTTTGGGAACCAGGGGGCTGGCAGGCTACACCTTC.

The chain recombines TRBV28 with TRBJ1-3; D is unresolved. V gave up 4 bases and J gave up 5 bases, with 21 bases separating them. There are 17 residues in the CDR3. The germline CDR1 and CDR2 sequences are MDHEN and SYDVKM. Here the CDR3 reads CASSSVMGLPNRNTIYF. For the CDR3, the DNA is TGTGCCAGCAGTTCCGTTATGGGCCTTCCCAACCGAAACACCATATATTTT.

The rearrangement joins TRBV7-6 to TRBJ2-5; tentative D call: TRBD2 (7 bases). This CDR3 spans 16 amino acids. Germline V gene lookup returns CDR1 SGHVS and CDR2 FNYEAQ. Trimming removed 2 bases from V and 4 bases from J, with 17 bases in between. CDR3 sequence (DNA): TGTGCCAGCAGCTTAAGTCCGGGGGGCTGGGGAGAGACCCAGTACTTC. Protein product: CASSLSPGGWGETQYF.

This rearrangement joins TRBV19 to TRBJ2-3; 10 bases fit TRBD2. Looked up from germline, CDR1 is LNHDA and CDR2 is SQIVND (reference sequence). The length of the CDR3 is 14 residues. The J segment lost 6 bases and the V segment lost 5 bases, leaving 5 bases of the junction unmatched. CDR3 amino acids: CASSPGLAPDTQYF. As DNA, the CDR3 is TGTGCCAGTAGTCCGGGACTAGCGCCCGATACGCAGTATTTT.

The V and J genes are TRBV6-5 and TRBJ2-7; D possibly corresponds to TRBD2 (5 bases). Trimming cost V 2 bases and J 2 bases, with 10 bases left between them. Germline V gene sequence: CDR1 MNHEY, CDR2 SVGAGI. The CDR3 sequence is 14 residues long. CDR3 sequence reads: CASSYTDGAYEQYF. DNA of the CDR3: TGTGCCAGCAGTTACACCGACGGGGCCTACGAGCAGTACTTC.

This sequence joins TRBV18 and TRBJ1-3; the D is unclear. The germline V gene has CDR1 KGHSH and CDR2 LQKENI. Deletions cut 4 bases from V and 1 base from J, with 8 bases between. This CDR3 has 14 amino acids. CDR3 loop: CASSQAGSGNTIYF. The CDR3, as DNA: TGTGCCAGCTCACAAGCGGGTTCTGGAAACACCATATATTTT.

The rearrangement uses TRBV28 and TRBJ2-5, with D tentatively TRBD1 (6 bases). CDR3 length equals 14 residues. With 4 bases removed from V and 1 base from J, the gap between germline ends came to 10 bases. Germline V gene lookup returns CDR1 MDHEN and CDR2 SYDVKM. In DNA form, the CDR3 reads TGTGCCAGCAGTTCACAGGGCCCCCAAGAGACCCAGTACTTC. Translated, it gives CASSSQGPQETQYF.

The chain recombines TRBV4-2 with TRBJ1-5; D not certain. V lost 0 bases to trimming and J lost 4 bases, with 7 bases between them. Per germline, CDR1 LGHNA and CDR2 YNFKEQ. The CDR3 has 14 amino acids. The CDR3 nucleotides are TGTGCCAGCAGCCAAGATCAACTAAATCAGCCCCAGCATTTT. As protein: CASSQDQLNQPQHF.

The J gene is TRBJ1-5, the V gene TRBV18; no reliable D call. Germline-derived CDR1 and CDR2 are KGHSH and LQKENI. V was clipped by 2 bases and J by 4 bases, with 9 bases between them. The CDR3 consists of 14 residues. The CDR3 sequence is CASSPAGRNQPQHF. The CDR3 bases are TGTGCCAGCTCACCAGCGGGTCGGAATCAGCCCCAGCATTTT.

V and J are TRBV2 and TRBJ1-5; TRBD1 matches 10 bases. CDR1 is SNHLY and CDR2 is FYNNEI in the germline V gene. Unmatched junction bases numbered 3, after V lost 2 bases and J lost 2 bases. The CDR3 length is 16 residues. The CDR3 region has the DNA TGTGCCAGCAGTGAAAGACAGGGGGCTGGCAATCAGCCCCAGCATTTT. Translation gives CASSERQGAGNQPQHF.

CDR3 amino acids: CASSLNTGQGATYEQYF. CDR3 DNA: TGTGCCAGCAGCTTAAACACGGGACAGGGGGCCACCTACGAGCAGTACTTC. V usage is TRBV7-8 and J usage is TRBJ2-7, with TRBD1 identical over 12 bases. From germline, CDR1 is SGHVS and CDR2 FQNEAQ. V lost 2 bases and J lost 2; bases outside the gene matches: 7. CDR3 length: 17 amino acids.

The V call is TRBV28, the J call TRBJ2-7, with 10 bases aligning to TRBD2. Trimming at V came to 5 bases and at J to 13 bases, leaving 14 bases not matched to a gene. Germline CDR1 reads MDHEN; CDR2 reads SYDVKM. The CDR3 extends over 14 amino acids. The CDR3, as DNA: TGTGCCAGCAGTCCTCTCCTAGCGGGGGCAATGAGTTACTTC. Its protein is CASSPLLAGAMSYF.

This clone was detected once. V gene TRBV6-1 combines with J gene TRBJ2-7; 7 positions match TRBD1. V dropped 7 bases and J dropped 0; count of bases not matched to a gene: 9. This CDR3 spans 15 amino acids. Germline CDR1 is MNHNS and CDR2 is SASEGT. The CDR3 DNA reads TGTGCCAGCAAGATCGGACAGGTCAACTCCTACGAGCAGTACTTC. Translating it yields CASKIGQVNSYEQYF.

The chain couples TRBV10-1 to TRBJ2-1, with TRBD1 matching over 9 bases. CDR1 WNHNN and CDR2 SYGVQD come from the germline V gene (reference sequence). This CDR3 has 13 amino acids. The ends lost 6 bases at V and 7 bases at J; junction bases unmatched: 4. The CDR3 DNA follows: TGCGCCAGCAGCGGGACAGGGTCAAATGAGCAGTTCTTC. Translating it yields CASSGTGSNEQFF.

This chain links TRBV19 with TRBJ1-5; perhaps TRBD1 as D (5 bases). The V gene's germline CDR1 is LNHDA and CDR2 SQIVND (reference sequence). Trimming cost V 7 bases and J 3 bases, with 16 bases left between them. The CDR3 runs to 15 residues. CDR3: CASNRGTGPNQPQHF. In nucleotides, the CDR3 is TGTGCCAGTAACCGGGGGACCGGTCCCAATCAGCCCCAGCATTTT. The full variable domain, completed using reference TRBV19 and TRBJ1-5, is DGGITQSPKYLFRKEGQNVTLSCEQNLNHDAMYWYRQDPGQGLRLIYYSQIVNDFQKGDIAEGYSVSREKKESFPLTVTSAQKNPTAFYLCASNRGTGPNQPQHFGDGTRLSIL.

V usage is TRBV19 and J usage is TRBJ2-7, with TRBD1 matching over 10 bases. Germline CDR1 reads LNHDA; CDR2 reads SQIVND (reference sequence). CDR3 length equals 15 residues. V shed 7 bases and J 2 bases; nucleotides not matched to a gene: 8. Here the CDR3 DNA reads TGTGCCAGTACCTCTCGACAGGGGGCGGCCTACGAGCAGTACTTC. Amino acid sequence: CASTSRQGAAYEQYF.

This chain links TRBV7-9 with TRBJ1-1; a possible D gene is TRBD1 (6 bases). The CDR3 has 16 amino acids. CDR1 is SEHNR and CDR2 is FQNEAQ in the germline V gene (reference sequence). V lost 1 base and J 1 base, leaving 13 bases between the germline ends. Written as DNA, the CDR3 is TGTGCCAGCAGCTTAGTAGCAGGGGTGGGGAACACTGAAGCTTTCTTT. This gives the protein CASSLVAGVGNTEAFF.

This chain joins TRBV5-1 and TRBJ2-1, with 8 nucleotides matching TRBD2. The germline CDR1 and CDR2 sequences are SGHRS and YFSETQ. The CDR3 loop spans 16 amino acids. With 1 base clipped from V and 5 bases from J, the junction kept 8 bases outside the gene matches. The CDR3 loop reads CASSLSAGGPNNEQFF. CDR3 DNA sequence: TGCGCCAGCAGCTTGAGTGCGGGAGGACCGAACAATGAGCAGTTCTTC.

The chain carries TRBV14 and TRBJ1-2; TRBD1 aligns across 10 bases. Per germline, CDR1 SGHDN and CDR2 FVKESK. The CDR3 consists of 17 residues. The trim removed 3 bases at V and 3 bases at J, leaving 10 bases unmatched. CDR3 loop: CASSHFPGQGPDYGYTF. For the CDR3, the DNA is TGTGCCAGCAGCCATTTCCCGGGACAGGGGCCCGACTATGGCTACACCTTC.

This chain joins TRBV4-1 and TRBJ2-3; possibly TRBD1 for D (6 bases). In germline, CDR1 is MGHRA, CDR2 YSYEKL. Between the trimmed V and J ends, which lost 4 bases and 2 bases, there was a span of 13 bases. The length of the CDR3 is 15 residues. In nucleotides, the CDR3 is TGCGCCAGCAGCCTCACCCCGGGACACACAGATACGCAGTATTTT. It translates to CASSLTPGHTDTQYF.

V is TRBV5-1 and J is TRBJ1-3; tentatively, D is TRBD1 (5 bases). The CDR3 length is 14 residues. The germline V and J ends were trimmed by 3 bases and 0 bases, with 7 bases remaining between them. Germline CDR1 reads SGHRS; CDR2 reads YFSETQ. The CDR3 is CASSWGFSGNTIYF. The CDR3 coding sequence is TGCGCCAGCAGCTGGGGCTTCTCTGGAAACACCATATATTTT.

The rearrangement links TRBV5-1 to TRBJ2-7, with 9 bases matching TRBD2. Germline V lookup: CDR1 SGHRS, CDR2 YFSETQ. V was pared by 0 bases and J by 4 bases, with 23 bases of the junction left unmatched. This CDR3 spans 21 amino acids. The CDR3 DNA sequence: TGCGCCAGCAGCTTGGGGCCGGGGCGGGGGGGCTACGGGGGGGCCATGTACGAGCAGTACTTC. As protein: CASSLGPGRGGYGGAMYEQYF.

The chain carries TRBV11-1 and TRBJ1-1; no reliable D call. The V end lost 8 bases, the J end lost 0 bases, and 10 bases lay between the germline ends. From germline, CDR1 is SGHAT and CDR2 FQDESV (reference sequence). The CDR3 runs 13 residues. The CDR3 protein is CASVAHLNTEAFF. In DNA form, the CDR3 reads TGTGCCAGCGTCGCACACCTGAACACTGAAGCTTTCTTT.

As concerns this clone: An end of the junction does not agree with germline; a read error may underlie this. CDR3 DNA: TGTGCCACCAGCAGAGTCCGGAACTATGGCTGCACCTTC. Translating it yields CATSRVRNYGCTF. The chain recombines TRBV15 with TRBJ1-2; D ambiguous. Germline V gene data show CDR1 as LNHNV and CDR2 as YYDKDF (reference sequence). CDR3 length: 13 amino acids.

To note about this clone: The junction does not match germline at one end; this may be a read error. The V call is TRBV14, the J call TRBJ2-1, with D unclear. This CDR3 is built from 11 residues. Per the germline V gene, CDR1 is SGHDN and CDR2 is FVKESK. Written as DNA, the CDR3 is TGTGCCAGCAGACAAGGGCATGAGCAGTTCTTC. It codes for CASRQGHEQFF. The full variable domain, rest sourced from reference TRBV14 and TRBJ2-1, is EAGVTQFPSHSVIEKGQTVTLRCDPISGHDNLYWYRRVMGKEIKFLLHFVKESKQDESGMPNNRFLAERTGGTYSTLKVQPAELEDSGVYFCASRQGHEQFFGPGTRLTVL.

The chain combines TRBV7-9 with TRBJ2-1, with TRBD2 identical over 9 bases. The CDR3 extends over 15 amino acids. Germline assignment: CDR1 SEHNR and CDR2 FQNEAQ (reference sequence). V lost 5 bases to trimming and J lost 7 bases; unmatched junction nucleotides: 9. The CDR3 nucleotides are TGTGCCAGCAGCGTTAGCGGGAGACCGACAAATGAGCAGTTCTTC. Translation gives CASSVSGRPTNEQFF.